These 16 T cell receptor beta chains came from one sample sequenced in a study of T-cell memory formation after mild COVID-19. TCRdb fed the 5' RACE reads into MiXCR, producing one record per CDR3 protein. The sample carries fewer than 200,000 distinct CDR3 sequences, 10% to 15% recorded once. The sample consisted of PBMCs or a T cell subset sorted from them (not recorded which). These receptors all come from a man aged 18 to 30 who had mild COVID-19 (a few samples of this study predate the infection). Cell type and time point are not known.

This clonotype was seen many times. The chain is built from TRBV11-1 and TRBJ2-5, with a possible D match to TRBD1 (5 bases). There are 13 residues in the CDR3. CDR1 and CDR2 from the germline V gene are SGHAT and FQDESV (reference sequence). V dropped 5 bases and J dropped 1 base, with 8 bases sitting between them. The CDR3 DNA reads as TGTGCCAGCAGCCGACAGATCCAAGAGACCCAGTACTTC. Translated: CASSRQIQETQYF. The full variable domain, in which reference TRBV11-1 and TRBJ2-5 provide the parts outside the CDR3, is EAEVAQSPRYKITEKSQAVAFWCDPISGHATLYWYRQILGQGPELLVQFQDESVVDDSQLPKDRFSAERLKGVDSTLKIQPAELGDSAMYLCASSRQIQETQYFGPGTRLLVL.

This clonotype has more than one count but fewer than ten. This chain links TRBV10-3 with TRBJ2-1, with 9 bases fitting TRBD2. Germline trimming cut 8 bases from V and 6 bases from J; bases unmatched to any gene: 8. Per germline, CDR1 ENHRY and CDR2 SYGVKD. The CDR3 sequence is 14 residues long. This CDR3 reads CAIGGTSFINEQFF. The CDR3 nucleotides read TGTGCCATCGGGGGGACTAGCTTCATCAATGAGCAGTTCTTC.

The table lists this clonotype with a few counts. The V and J genes are TRBV7-7 and TRBJ2-1; no clear D gene. This CDR3 spans 12 amino acids. Germline V gene data show CDR1 as SSHAT and CDR2 as FNYEAQ (reference sequence). The CDR3 bases are TGTGCTACCGGGCCGGCCCACAATGAGCAGTTCTTC. Translated, it gives CATGPAHNEQFF.

This clonotype was recorded a few times. V is TRBV7-2 and J is TRBJ2-3; D could derive from TRBD1 or TRBD2 (5 bases each). Between the trimmed V and J ends, which lost 1 base and 2 bases, there was a span of 13 bases. Per germline, CDR1 SGHTA and CDR2 FQGNSA. CDR3 size: 16 residues. Written as DNA, the CDR3 is TGTGCCAGCAGCTTAGTAGTGGGGGTCCCCACAGATACGCAGTATTTT. Translated, it gives CASSLVVGVPTDTQYF.

The gene calls are TRBV5-1 and TRBJ2-7; D might be TRBD1 (5 bases). Germline lookup yields CDR1 SGHRS and CDR2 YFSETQ. The CDR3 has 15 residues. V gave up 4 bases and J gave up 2 bases, with 16 bases separating them. CDR3 loop: CASSRTPTVTYEQYF. The CDR3 coding sequence is TGCGCCAGCAGCCGAACCCCGACAGTGACCTACGAGCAGTACTTC.

This rearrangement joins TRBV2 to TRBJ2-3; 11 bases map to TRBD2. This CDR3 region has 17 residues. Germline CDR1 is SNHLY and CDR2 is FYNNEI. V trimming: 7 bases; J trimming: 1 base; junction bases outside the gene matches: 10. The DNA of the CDR3 is TGTGCCAGCACTGCGGCTAGCGGGGGGTCGGGCACAGATACGCAGTATTTT. Translating gives CASTAASGGSGTDTQYF.

This clonotype has a handful of counts. This chain connects TRBV24-1 to TRBJ2-5; maybe TRBD1 (6 bases). The CDR3 length is 17 residues. Trimming removed 1 base at V and 3 bases at J, with 17 bases between. In germline, CDR1 is KGHDR, CDR2 SFDVKD. The CDR3 is CATSDFGTHGGKETQYF. CDR3 DNA: TGTGCCACCAGTGATTTCGGGACACATGGCGGAAAAGAGACCCAGTACTTC.

There are a few counts of this clonotype. The rearrangement uses TRBV3-1 and TRBJ2-1, with 12 bases aligning to TRBD2. V was clipped by 2 bases and J by 4 bases; unmatched bases: 0. Germline V lookup: CDR1 LGHDT, CDR2 YNNKEL (reference sequence). The CDR3 spans 15 residues. The CDR3 bases are TGTGCCAGCAGCCAACTAGCGGGGGGGTACAATGAGCAGTTCTTC. Encoded protein: CASSQLAGGYNEQFF.

This clonotype was seen more than once but under ten times. The chain uses TRBV7-3 and TRBJ2-3; D is unresolved. The length of the CDR3 is 14 residues. Germline V gives CDR1 SGHTA, CDR2 FQGTGA. V dropped 6 bases and J dropped 7 bases, with 17 bases sitting between them. The CDR3 coding sequence is TGTGCCAGCAGTGTAGCCCCGTTCACGTATACGCAGTATTTT. Its protein product is CASSVAPFTYTQYF.

There are many counts of this clonotype. This sequence joins TRBV4-1 and TRBJ2-3, with D possibly being TRBD1 (5 bases). The germline V and J ends were trimmed by 1 base and 5 bases, with 13 bases remaining between them. Germline loops: CDR1 MGHRA, CDR2 YSYEKL. CDR3 length equals 15 residues. CDR3 nucleotides: TGCGCCAGCAGCCAAGGAAGGGGTCCAGGAGATACGCAGTATTTT. Amino acid sequence: CASSQGRGPGDTQYF.

The chain is built from TRBV6-2 or TRBV6-3 and TRBJ2-3; D is tentatively TRBD1 or TRBD2 (5 bases each). Per the germline V gene, CDR1 is MNHEY and CDR2 is SVGEGT. The V and J ends lost 7 bases and 6 bases respectively, with 17 bases between them. The CDR3 spans 14 residues. This CDR3 is CASKVRDQRDTQYF. In DNA, the CDR3 is TGTGCCAGCAAGGTCCGGGACCAAAGGGATACGCAGTATTTT.

CDR3 sequence reads: CASSHPGGLKTQYF. The CDR3 DNA reads TGTGCCAGCAGTCACCCAGGGGGGCTGAAGACCCAGTACTTC. V gene TRBV6-2 or TRBV6-3 combines with J gene TRBJ2-5; the D gene is possibly TRBD1 (7 bases). This CDR3 contains 14 residues. Germline CDR1 reads MNHEY; CDR2 reads SVGEGT. Between the trimmed V and J ends, which lost 5 bases and 6 bases, there was a span of 16 bases.

This clonotype has more than one count but fewer than ten. The chain has TRBV7-9 and TRBJ2-7, with 7 nucleotides matching TRBD1. Germline V CDR1 and CDR2: SEHNR, FQNEAQ (reference sequence). There are 14 residues in the CDR3. Germline trimming cut 2 bases from V and 13 bases from J; bases unmatched to any gene: 14. CDR3 sequence reads: CASSLTTGTADLYV. Written as DNA, the CDR3 is TGTGCCAGCAGCTTAACAACCGGGACAGCCGACCTCTACGTC.

This chain links TRBV3-2 with TRBJ2-5; the listed D gene, TRBD1, was not tested against the DNA. TRBV3-2 is shown as a pseudogene. CDR3 length: 21 residues. CDR3 protein: CASSQDPSGGGHNRRQETQYF. The CDR3 nucleotides read TGTGCCAGCAGCCAAGATCCTTCCGGAGGGGGTCACAACCGGAGGCAAGAGACCCAGTACTTC.

There are a few counts of this clonotype. The gene calls are TRBV14 and TRBJ2-3; D unclear. Germline loops: CDR1 SGHDN, CDR2 FVKESK. The V end lost 4 bases, the J end lost 2 bases, and 7 bases lay between the germline ends. The CDR3 consists of 13 residues. CDR3 sequence (DNA): TGTGCCAGCAGCCGTCAGAACACAGATACGCAGTATTTT. Translated: CASSRQNTDTQYF.

J is TRBJ1-1 and V is TRBV7-9; TRBD1 matches 8 bases. Germline CDR1 SEHNR, CDR2 FQNEAQ (reference sequence). V was clipped by 4 bases and J by 1 base; unmatched bases: 2. This CDR3 region has 14 residues. For the CDR3, the DNA is TGTGCCAGCAGCTGGGGGACAGGGAACACTGAAGCTTTCTTT. This gives the protein CASSWGTGNTEAFF.